A single T cell receptor (beta chain) is shown here with its context. This clonotype has at least ten counts. It lacks a known antigen. Per-base qualities were not stored, and no clone one base away is much larger. The germline V gene yields SGHAT for CDR1 and FQNNGV for CDR2. The trim is 5 bases for V and 0 bases for J, with a gap of 5 bases between the germline ends. The CDR3 runs 12 amino acids, cysteine and phenylalanine included. Here the CDR3 DNA is all that survives: 36 bases in frame from base 1. Hyperthyroidism patients were aged 18 to 65 years and newly diagnosed, with disease duration of less than 2 months. The study excluded patients with uncontrolled infections, other autoimmune diseases, pregnancy or lactation. Diagnoses were based on clinical symptoms, serum thyroxine and TRAb, thyroid ultrasound and orbital computed tomography. For progressor patients, blood was drawn at the first diagnosis of hyperthyroidism, before any ophthalmopathy symptoms had appeared. PBMCs were isolated from approximately 10 ml of fresh peripheral blood by Ficoll-Paque density gradient centrifugation. Patients classed as progressors first received a Graves' hyperthyroidism diagnosis and then went on to develop ophthalmopathy during follow-up. Trizol reagent was used to extract total RNA, and RNA quality was then checked on an Agilent 2100 Bioanalyzer.

The record originates from a study of T cells in Graves' hyperthyroidism and ophthalmopathy (dated by TCRdb to about 2019). Some background on the complete study: Peripheral blood samples were taken at the time of initial diagnosis, prior to any treatment. TCR V-J signatures able to tell the groups apart were searched for in a discovery cohort of 100 patients, of whom 43 had Graves' ophthalmopathy and roughly 58 had stable Graves' hyperthyroidism. An independent validation cohort of fewer than 20 hyperthyroidism patients and about 16 patients who later progressed to ophthalmopathy tested prospective prediction of ophthalmopathy. For training and testing, the 110 or so patients in the discovery cohort were randomly divided in a 7:3 ratio. Thyroid tissue and blood T-cell repertoires from about six Graves' hyperthyroidism patients were also compared in the study. Following sampling, methimazole starting at 30 mg daily was given to hyperthyroidism patients, and high-dose intravenous methylprednisolone was given to ophthalmopathy patients. The paper describes TCR Vbeta CDR3 sequencing of 120 to 150 peripheral blood samples, made up of 43 ophthalmopathy patients, approximately 73 hyperthyroidism patients and roughly 17 progressor patients.

The TCR beta CDR3 regions were amplified from RNA transcripts. A first-round RT-PCR of the TCR CDR3 used the HTBI primer set with the Qiagen OneStep RT-PCR kit. Libraries were constructed in a second round of multiplex PCR, after which size selection and purification were performed. The libraries were sequenced on an Illumina HiSeq2000 using paired-end 100 bp reads. Per the source publication's procedure: Raw data were processed with SOAPnuke, discarding reads with adapters, uncalled bases, mean Phred below 15, or no exact constant-primer or identifier match. COPE v1.2.5 was used to merge high-quality paired reads, and clonotypes were defined as unique nucleotide sequences. Clonotypes were aligned to IMGT TRBV, TRBD and TRBJ reference segments using MiTCR v1.1. The analysis was restricted to V-J combinations with a frequency above 0.0001, which together covered just over 99% of the repertoires. A TCS score was defined as the ratio between F50 (clonal expansion) and ExV (chaos), using BLOSUM62-based TCRdist between CDR3 peptides within each V-J. Welch's t-statistics and random forest reduced roughly 500 V-J features to roughly 13, which were used in a naive Bayes classifier (R e1071). TCRdb's own reprocessing of the public reads used fastp at Q25 and MiXCR and kept productive beta chains. Every entry covers one CDR3 protein and lists the most common genes and DNA from its rows. It is TCRdb's table, rather than the study itself, that gives the V and J calls and clone size. The sample includes 600,000 to 850,000 distinct CDR3 sequences, with over 15% observed a single time. Of the sample, 15% to 20% falls within the top ten clones.

What the authors observed across the whole study: Ophthalmopathy was separated from stable hyperthyroidism by a 13 V-J signature model, with around 88% sensitivity and approximately 81% specificity obtained in cross-validation and 80%/75% obtained in testing. Sample size was not statistically predetermined, and investigators were not blinded to group allocation. Most expanded thyroid clonotypes (frequency above 0.001) were also found in blood, which suggests that blood repertoires may mirror thyroid immune responses. In validation, progression to ophthalmopathy was predicted by the model with roughly 71% sensitivity and about 72% specificity, a median of around 5.9 months before onset.

Sample: blood. The sequence was collected from a woman aged 50 to 60 with Graves' hyperthyroidism that later progressed to Graves' ophthalmopathy. The sequence joins TRBV11-2 to TRBJ2-7, with no confidently assigned D gene. The DNA sequence is TGTGCCAGCAGCAAGAGCTCCTACGAGCAGTACTTC. Its amino acids are CASSKSSYEQYF.